This section outlines one T cell receptor beta chain sequence together with its context. Its cognate antigen has yet to be identified. Base qualities are missing; no much larger clone stands one base away. The meaning of the sample's time point label: baseline before first vaccination. Vaccinee samples came from UK trials COV001 and COV002, including a single-blind randomized controlled phase 2/3 trial of AZD1222 (ChAdOx1 nCoV-19) in healthy adults. For TCRbeta chain sequencing, PBMC samples from trial participants were taken at day 0 and at day 28 after the second dose. The junction shows trimming of 6 bases on V and 6 bases on J, plus 15 bases between the germline ends. Its CDR3 holds 13 amino acids, cysteine through phenylalanine. Here the CDR3 DNA is all that survives: 39 bases in frame from base 1. The data were obtained in a study of T cell responses to AZD1222 COVID-19 vaccine (dated by TCRdb to the early 2020s). At the level of the whole study: AZD1222 recipients given second doses at about 4 weeks or at about 12 weeks were pooled, since spike-specific TCR depth and breadth were not found to differ between the two schedules. Trial participants were enrolled by age into 18-55, 56-69 and 70-plus year subgroups, with approximately 150, 28 and 58 TCR-sequenced participants respectively. TCR sequencing was performed for over 230 trial participants, of whom about 200 were given two doses of AZD1222 and some 26 were given two doses of MenACWY control vaccine.

Broader findings and caveats from the paper: Conclusions about previously exposed vaccinees are limited because only six or seven AZD1222 recipients were SARS-CoV-2 seropositive at baseline. Epitopes outside the regions mutated in the B.1.351 and B.1.1.7 variants were reportedly recognized by nearly half of the unique spike-specific TCRs. The vaccine-associated CD4 TCRs covered the entire spike protein, and the dominant responses fell in regions 160-218 and 743-854. In the small 56-69-year group, the increase in depth fell short of significance, most likely because of low power. Participants were mostly white British, with more females than males. The authors suggested clonal diversity may have been underestimated. Because no samples from the day 14 peak response were available, repertoires could be characterized only after the peak T cell response. After two AZD1222 doses, spike-specific TCR breadth and depth were significantly higher than at day 0 and than in MenACWY recipients.

The CDR3 regions of human TCRbeta chains were analyzed by immunosequencing. On the authors' methods: TCRs in the repertoires were compared against a reference library of SARS-CoV-2-specific TCRs that had been generated with the MIRA antigen-specificity platform. Breadth was defined as the fraction of unique TCRs that were SARS-CoV-2-associated. Depth was defined as the fraction of total T cells that were SARS-CoV-2-associated. Using the MIRA data, each spike-specific TCR was assigned both to the spike region to which the TCR was reactive and to a CD4 or CD8 class. Log10-transformed breadth and depth values were compared by one-way ANOVA with Sidak's multiple comparisons tests. The table was pulled from immuneACCESS by TCRdb, which kept in-frame rearrangements only. Such tables lose some clones; where checked, under half of the loss comes from unresolved V genes, and the rest has no known cause. For V, J and clone size, that table is used; D and trimming come from the DNA. For this sample there are some 58,000 clones; over 75% appear just once. The top ten hold 14% to 15% of the sample.

The rearrangement combines TRBV12-3 or TRBV12-4 with TRBJ2-7; the D call is tentative, TRBD1 or TRBD2, as each matches 5 bases. The sequence was obtained from an adult in good health. This specimen consisted of peripheral blood, obtained on day 0 of AZD1222 vaccination. The sequenced DNA is TGTGCCAGCAGCGCCGGTCGGGGCCGCGAGCAGTACTTC. Its amino acids are CASSAGRGREQYF.